At least ten counts were recorded for the clone carrying this T cell receptor (beta chain). The antigen is unknown. Amplification targeted TCR beta CDR3 regions from RNA transcripts. The primer set for the first-round RT-PCR of the TCR CDR3 was HTBI. TCRdb passed the multiplex PCR reads through MiXCR, listing each CDR3 protein once. This table holds about 98,000 distinct CDR3 sequences, 35% to 45% found once. This entry comes from a study of T cells in Graves' hyperthyroidism and ophthalmopathy. Points from the study as a whole: Most thyroid clonotypes that were expanded above 0.001 also turned up in blood.

Stable Graves' hyperthyroidism meant no ophthalmopathy progression within 18 months. The sequencing sample was made of peripheral blood or thyroid tissue (not recorded which). The sequence was obtained from a woman in her 30s with Graves' hyperthyroidism.

The CDR3 protein is CASSVSEYEQYF. In nucleotides, the CDR3 is TGTGCCAGCAGTGTTTCGGAATACGAGCAGTACTTC. The chain employs TRBV6-1 and TRBJ2-7; no firm D call. Germline V gives CDR1 MNHNS, CDR2 SASEGT. V lost 4 bases and J 4 bases, leaving 8 bases between the germline ends. CDR3 size: 12 residues.